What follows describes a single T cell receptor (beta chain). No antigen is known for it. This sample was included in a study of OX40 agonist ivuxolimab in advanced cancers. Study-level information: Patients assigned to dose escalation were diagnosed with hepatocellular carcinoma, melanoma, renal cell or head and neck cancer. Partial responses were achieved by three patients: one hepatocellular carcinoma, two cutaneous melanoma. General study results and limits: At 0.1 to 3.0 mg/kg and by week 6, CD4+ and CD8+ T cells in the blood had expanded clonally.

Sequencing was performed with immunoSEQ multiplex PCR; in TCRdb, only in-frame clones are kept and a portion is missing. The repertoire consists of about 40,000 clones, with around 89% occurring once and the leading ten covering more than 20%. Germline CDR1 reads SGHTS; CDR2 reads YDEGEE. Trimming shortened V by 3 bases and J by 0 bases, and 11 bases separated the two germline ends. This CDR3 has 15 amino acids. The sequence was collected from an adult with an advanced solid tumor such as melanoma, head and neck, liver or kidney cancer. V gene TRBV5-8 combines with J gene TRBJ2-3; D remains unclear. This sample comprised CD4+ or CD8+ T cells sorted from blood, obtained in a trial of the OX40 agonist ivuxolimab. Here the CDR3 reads CASSWQASSTDTQYF. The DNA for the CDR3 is TGTGCCAGCAGCTGGCAGGCCTCTAGCACAGATACGCAGTATTTT.